The entry below describes one T cell receptor beta chain. TCRdb re-called the 5' RACE reads with MiXCR, one entry per CDR3 protein. The table records under 450,000 distinct CDR3 sequences, 20% to 30% of them present only once. Germline V gives CDR1 ENHRY, CDR2 SYGVKD. The CDR3 spans 14 residues. This sample was included in a study of T-cell memory formation after mild COVID-19. Material: PBMCs or a T cell subset sorted from them (not recorded which). This clonotype was obtained from an adult woman who had mild COVID-19 (a few samples of this study predate the infection). Cell type and time point are not known. The V call is TRBV10-3, the J call TRBJ2-1; perhaps TRBD2 as D (5 bases). The CDR3 loop reads CAMRREGSYNEQFF. The CDR3 DNA follows: TGTGCTATGCGACGGGAAGGGTCCTACAATGAGCAGTTCTTC.